Only a few counts were recorded for the clone carrying this T cell receptor (beta chain). Its specificity is not known. The CDR3 contains 13 residues. This specimen comes from a study of T cells after yellow fever vaccination. General study results and limits: Sorted repertoires could include abundant contaminating clonotypes from bulk cells. Researchers noted that a small share of clonotypes showed up in both CD4 and CD8 compartments. The study re-detected most primary-vaccination clones after the booster (96% CD4, roughly 85% CD8). Weaker, the secondary response peaked sooner, at day 5 versus 15.

One entry per CDR3 protein results from TCRdb running MiXCR on the 5' RACE reads. The table lists hundreds of thousands of distinct CDR3 sequences, roughly 14% of them singletons. The source material was PBMCs, sampled on the day of the yellow fever booster vaccination. This chain connects TRBV21-1 to TRBJ2-7; the table names TRBD1, a call not compared with the DNA. TRBV21-1 is deemed a pseudogene. The sequence derives from a man aged 25-45 years who received the YFV17D yellow fever vaccine. CDR3 in amino acids: CASSRAPAGEQYF. DNA for the CDR3: TGTGCCAGCTCCCGGGCCCCAGCTGGCGAGCAGTACTTC.